Below, one TCR beta chain is given with its context. Its antigen is unknown. Base qualities are not recorded, but no much larger clone differs from it by a single base. CDR1 LGHNA and CDR2 YSLEER were looked up in the germline V gene. Counted from cysteine to phenylalanine, this CDR3 has 15 amino acids. Here the CDR3 DNA is all that survives: 45 bases in frame from base 1. V gives up 0 bases and J gives up 3 bases, and the segment between their germline ends measures 9 bases. The entry originates in a study of T cells after somatic rescue of genetic block (dated by TCRdb to about 2020). Concerning the study at large: What the study looked at was long-term robustness, specifically in a T-cell system that came about through somatic rescue of a genetic block in T-cell development.

Library prep was done by the immunoSEQ multiplex PCR assay. The clones in this table, taken by TCRdb from immuneACCESS, are in-frame only. Not every clone is retained; where verified, under half of the shortfall comes from an unresolved V gene, and the cause of the rest is unknown. The sample includes approximately 67,000 clones, with just over 90% observed a single time. 3% of the sample rests with the top ten. Recombination joined TRBV4-3 with TRBJ2-1; matching of 5 bases hints at TRBD2 as the D gene. This receptor was taken from a man aged 40-55 years. The sequenced sample consisted of peripheral blood mononuclear cells (PBMCs). At the DNA level, the sequence is TGCGCCAGCAGCCAAGACGCAGCGGACTACAATGAGCAGTTCTTC. Its translation is CASSQDAADYNEQFF.